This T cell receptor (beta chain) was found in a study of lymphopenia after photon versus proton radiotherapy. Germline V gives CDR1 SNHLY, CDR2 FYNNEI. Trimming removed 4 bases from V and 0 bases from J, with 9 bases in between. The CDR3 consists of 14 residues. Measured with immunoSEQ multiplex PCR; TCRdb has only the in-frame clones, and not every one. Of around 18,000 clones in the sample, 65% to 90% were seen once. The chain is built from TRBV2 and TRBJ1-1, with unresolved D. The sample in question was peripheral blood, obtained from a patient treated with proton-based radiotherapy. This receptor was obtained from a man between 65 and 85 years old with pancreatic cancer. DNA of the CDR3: TGTGCCAGCAGTGGGTGGAACATGAACACTGAAGCTTTCTTT. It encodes CASSGWNMNTEAFF. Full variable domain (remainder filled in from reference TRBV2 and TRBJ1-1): EPEVTQTPSHQVTQMGQEVILRCVPISNHLYFYWYRQILGQKVEFLVSFYNNEISEKSEIFDDQFSVERPDGSNFTLKIRSTKLEDSAMYFCASSGWNMNTEAFFGQGTRLTVV.